This T cell receptor (beta chain) was documented in a study of identical twins (dated by TCRdb to 2015 to 2016). Describing the broader study: To test whether fetal clonotypes persist, this study deep-sequenced TCR alpha and beta repertoires from monozygotic twins, from unrelated adults of various ages, and from cord blood. To rule out contamination, the twin experiments were replicated at different times with different library preparation protocols.

Only healthy Caucasian donors were included. Three pairs of female monozygotic twins, all aged 18 to 29 years, were included in the twin cohort. Positive isolation kits from Invitrogen were used to isolate the CD4+ and CD8+ T cell populations. This clonotype was seen more than once but under ten times. No antigen is known for it. There are no base qualities to consult, and no much larger clone falls within one base. The library was made by 5' RACE. The data were produced on an Illumina HiSeq 2000. Template switching added a universal primer binding site, and the final cDNA carried a unique molecular identifier that allowed TCR cDNA molecules to be counted accurately. First-strand cDNA for TCR alpha and beta chains was synthesized from specific primers in the conserved constant-segment region. To control for contamination, every cDNA library was double barcoded, receiving both a SMART-Mk sample barcode and Illumina barcodes. Two successive PCR steps introduced TruSeq adapter sequences along with Illumina sample barcodes. The TCR alpha and beta cDNA libraries were sequenced on the Illumina HiSeq platform using custom primers. In the paper's pipeline: Unique molecular identifiers were extracted from raw reads with MiGEC, and CDR3 positions were determined with MiXCR. For each individual, recombination models were inferred using an EM algorithm with the repgenHMM and IGoR tools. The analysis of shared clonotypes was done with the tcR package in R, with sharing normalized by the product of cloneset sizes. Out-of-frame nonproductive sequences were analyzed to study raw recombination free of thymic and clonal selection effects. Through fastp at Q25 and MiXCR, TCRdb rebuilt clones from the public reads, retaining in-frame beta chains. Every entry covers one CDR3 protein and lists the most common genes and DNA from its rows. The V and J calls and clone size come from TCRdb's table, not from the authors' own analysis. A total of around 480,000 distinct CDR3 sequences appear in this sample, roughly 13% of them only once. The ten largest clones take up approximately 0.98% of the sample.

Broader findings and caveats from the paper: Compared with coincidental sharing between unrelated individuals, out-of-frame TCR alpha sequences shared between twins had an excess of sequences with low generation probability. Out-of-frame TCR alpha sharing in monozygotic twins was systematically underestimated by recombination models, whereas sharing between unrelated individuals was in agreement with the recombination models. Abundant cord blood beta clonotypes had fewer insertions, young adult naive repertoires showed a similar but weaker trend, and memory repertoires showed no such trend. Excess twin sharing in beta out-of-frame sequences was weaker because fewer shared sequences lowered the signal-to-noise ratio. Because the same donors could not be followed over many years, the conclusions depended on cross-sectional statistical analysis. Zero-insertion analyses could be partly confounded by invariant T cells such as MAIT and iNKT, although diverse VJ usage argued against such confounding for most clonotypes.

In addition, the sample was reused for a study of yellow fever vaccine responses in identical twins. That second report states: According to the authors, the vaccine-induced T cell response in identical twins seemed to be partly convergent and partly specific to each individual. The study precisely tracked vaccine-responding T cell clones in identical twins.

The sequence was obtained from a woman between 18 and 30 years old in good health. Sequenced sample: CD4+ T cells sorted from blood.

The CDR3 loop reads CASSPNRGRSEGETQYF. DNA sequence: TGTGCCAGCAGTCCGAACAGGGGGCGCAGTGAAGGGGAGACCCAGTACTTC. The receptor chain draws on TRBV28 and TRBJ2-5; TRBD1 lines up with 9 middle nucleotides. The CDR1 and CDR2 encoded by the germline V gene are MDHEN and SYDVKM. The CDR3 holds 17 amino acids from the cysteine to the phenylalanine. Solely the CDR3 DNA is kept, with 51 bases framed from the first base. From V the trimming removes 5 bases and from J it removes 5 bases, while the gene matches leave 15 bases of the junction unaccounted for.